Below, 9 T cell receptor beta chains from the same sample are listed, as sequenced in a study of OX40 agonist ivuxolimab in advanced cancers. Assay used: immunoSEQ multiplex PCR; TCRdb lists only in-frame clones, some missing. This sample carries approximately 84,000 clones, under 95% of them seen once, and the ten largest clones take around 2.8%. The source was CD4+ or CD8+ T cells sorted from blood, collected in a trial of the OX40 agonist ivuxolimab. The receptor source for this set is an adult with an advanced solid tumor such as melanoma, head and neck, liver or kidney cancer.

The CDR3 spells CASSFEGLGQPQHF. CDR3 DNA: TGTGCCAGCAGCTTTGAGGGTTTGGGGCAGCCCCAGCATTTT. V and J are TRBV5-4 and TRBJ1-5; D gene uncertain. The germline V and J ends were trimmed by 2 bases and 7 bases, with 13 bases remaining between them. Germline CDR1 and CDR2: SGHNT and YYREEE (reference sequence). This CDR3 spans 14 amino acids. Drawing the rest from reference TRBV5-4 and TRBJ1-5, the complete variable domain is ETGVTQSPTHLIKTRGQQVTLRCSSQSGHNTVSWYQQALGQGPQFIFQYYREEENGRGNFPPRFSGLQFPNYSSELNVNALELDDSALYLCASSFEGLGQPQHFGDGTRLSIL.

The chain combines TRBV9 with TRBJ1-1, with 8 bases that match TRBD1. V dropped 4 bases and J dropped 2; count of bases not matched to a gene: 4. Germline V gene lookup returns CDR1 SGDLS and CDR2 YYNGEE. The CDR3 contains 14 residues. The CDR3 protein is CASSIQGGNTEAFF. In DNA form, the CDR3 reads TGTGCCAGCAGCATACAGGGGGGAAACACTGAAGCTTTCTTT.

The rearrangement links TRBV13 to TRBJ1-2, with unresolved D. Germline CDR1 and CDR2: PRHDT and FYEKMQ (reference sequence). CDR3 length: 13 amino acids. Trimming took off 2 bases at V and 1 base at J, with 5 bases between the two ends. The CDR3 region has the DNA TGTGCCAGCAGCTTACGGGATAACTATGGCTACACCTTC. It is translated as CASSLRDNYGYTF.

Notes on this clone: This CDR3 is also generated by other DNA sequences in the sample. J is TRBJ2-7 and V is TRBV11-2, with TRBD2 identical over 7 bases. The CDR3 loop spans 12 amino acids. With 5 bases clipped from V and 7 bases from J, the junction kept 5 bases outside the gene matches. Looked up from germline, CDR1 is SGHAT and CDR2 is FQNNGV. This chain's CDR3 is CASSPGGREQYF. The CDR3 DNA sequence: TGTGCCAGCAGCCCCGGGGGGAGAGAGCAGTACTTC.

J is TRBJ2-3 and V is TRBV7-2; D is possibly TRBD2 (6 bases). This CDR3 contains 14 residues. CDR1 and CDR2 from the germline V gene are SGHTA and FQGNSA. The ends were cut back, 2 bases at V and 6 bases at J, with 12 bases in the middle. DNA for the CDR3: TGTGCCAGCAGCTTACGGGAGATTGGGGATACGCAGTATTTT. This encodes CASSLREIGDTQYF. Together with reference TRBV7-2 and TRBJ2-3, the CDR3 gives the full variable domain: GAGVSQSPSNKVTEKGKDVELRCDPISGHTALYWYRQSLGQGLEFLIYFQGNSAPDKSGLPSDRFSAERTGGSVSTLTIQRTQQEDSAVYLCASSLREIGDTQYFGPGTRLTVL.

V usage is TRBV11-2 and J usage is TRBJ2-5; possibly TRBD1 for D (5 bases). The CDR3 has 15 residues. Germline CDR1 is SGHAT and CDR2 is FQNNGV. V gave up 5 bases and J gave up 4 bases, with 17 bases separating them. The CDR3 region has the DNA TGTGCCAGCAGCCCCACCAGGGCGGTCTTAGAGACCCAGTACTTC. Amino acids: CASSPTRAVLETQYF.

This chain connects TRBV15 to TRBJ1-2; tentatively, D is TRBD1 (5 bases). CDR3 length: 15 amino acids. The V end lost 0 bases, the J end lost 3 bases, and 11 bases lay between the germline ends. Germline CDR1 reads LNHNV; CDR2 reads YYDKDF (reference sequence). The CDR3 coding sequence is TGTGCCACCAGCAGAGATCCATCGGGGGACTATGGCTACACCTTC. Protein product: CATSRDPSGDYGYTF.

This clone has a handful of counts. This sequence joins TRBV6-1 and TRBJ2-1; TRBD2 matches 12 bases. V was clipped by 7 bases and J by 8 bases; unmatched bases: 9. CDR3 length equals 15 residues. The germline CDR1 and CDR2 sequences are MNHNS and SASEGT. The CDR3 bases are TGTGCCAGCATCGGCTCCAGGACTAGCGGGGATGAGCAGTTCTTC. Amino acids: CASIGSRTSGDEQFF.

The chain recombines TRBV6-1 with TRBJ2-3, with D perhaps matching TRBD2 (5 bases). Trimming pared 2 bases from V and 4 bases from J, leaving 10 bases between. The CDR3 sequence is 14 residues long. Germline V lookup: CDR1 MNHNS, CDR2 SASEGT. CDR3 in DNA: TGTGCCAGCAGTGAACGGGGTACGGCAGATACGCAGTATTTT. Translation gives CASSERGTADTQYF.